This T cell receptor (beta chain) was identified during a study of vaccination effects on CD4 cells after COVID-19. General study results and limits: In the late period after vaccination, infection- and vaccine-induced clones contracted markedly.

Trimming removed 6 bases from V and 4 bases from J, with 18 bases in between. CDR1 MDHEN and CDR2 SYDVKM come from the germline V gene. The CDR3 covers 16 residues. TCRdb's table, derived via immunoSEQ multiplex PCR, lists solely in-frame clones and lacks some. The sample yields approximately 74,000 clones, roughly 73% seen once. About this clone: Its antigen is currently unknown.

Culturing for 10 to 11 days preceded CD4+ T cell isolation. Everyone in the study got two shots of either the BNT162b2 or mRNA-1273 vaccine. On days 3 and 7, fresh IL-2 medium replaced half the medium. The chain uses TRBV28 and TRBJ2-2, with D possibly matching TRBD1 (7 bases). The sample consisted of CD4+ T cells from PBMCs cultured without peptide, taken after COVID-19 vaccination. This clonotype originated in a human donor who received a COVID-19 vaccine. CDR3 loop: CASSPMEGAGTGELFF. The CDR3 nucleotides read TGTGCCAGCAGCCCTATGGAGGGGGCGGGCACCGGGGAGCTGTTTTTT.